This T cell receptor beta chain emerged from a study of blood T cell repertoires in COVID-19. Study at large: The study drew acute and convalescent COVID-19 samples from the United States, Italy and Spain. T cells, B-cell-depleted T cells, or PBMCs supplied cDNA or gDNA.

This CDR3 contains 14 residues. Trimming removed 2 bases from V and 9 bases from J, with 14 bases in between. CDR1 LGHDT and CDR2 YNNKEL come from the germline V gene (reference sequence). This study enrolled people aged about 18 to 100 from about two dozen US geographic areas. Participants were placed into cohorts based on the clinical history they reported. The repertoire was sequenced with immunoSEQ multiplex PCR; TCRdb's copy has only in-frame clones and lacks some. The data contain over 200,000 clones, under 90% of them seen just once; the ten biggest clones take up 8% to 9.5%. The source is a woman aged 45-65 years with acute COVID-19. The chain couples TRBV3-1 (or the pseudogene TRBV3-2) to TRBJ2-1; a possible D gene is TRBD2 (5 bases). The sequenced sample was PBMCs or T cells enriched from blood (not recorded which). The CDR3 spells CASSQRAGESEQFF. The CDR3 DNA follows: TGTGCCAGCAGCCAACGCGCCGGGGAAAGTGAGCAGTTCTTC.